What follows are 16 T cell receptor beta chains derived from one specimen sequenced in a study of human T cells and chemical hapten exposure. As for time point: pre-sensitization, week 0. Indicated treatment: therapeutic diphenylcyclopropenone sensitization with weekly scalp DPC. TCRdb passed the RACE reads through MiXCR, listing each CDR3 protein once. The sample includes about 260,000 distinct CDR3 sequences, about 9.4% seen only once; the top ten take 2% to 2.5%. Here the sequenced sample was whole blood, taken in connection with sensitization to the hapten diphenylcyclopropenone (DPC). The receptor source for this set is a woman aged 40-49 years with alopecia areata. Some clones in this sample may be carry-over from other donors' samples.

This clonotype was detected only a few times. This chain links TRBV20-1 with TRBJ1-6; D gene unclear. Germline V CDR1 and CDR2: DFQATT, SNEGSKA (reference sequence). This CDR3 is built from 13 residues. V lost 7 bases to trimming and J lost 9 bases, with 16 bases between them. In DNA form, the CDR3 reads TGCAGTGTCGTAAGACAAGGGAGTTCACCCCTCCACTTT. It specifies CSVVRQGSSPLHF.

The CDR3 loop reads CASSLVGGWSDEQFF. The CDR3 region has the DNA TGTGCCAGCAGCTTAGTCGGGGGGTGGTCGGATGAGCAGTTCTTC. The chain uses TRBV7-2 and TRBJ2-1; 7 nucleotides agree with TRBD2. V dropped 1 base and J dropped 8; count of bases not matched to a gene: 8. Germline V gene lookup returns CDR1 SGHTA and CDR2 FQGNSA. The CDR3 spans 15 residues. Full variable domain (rest looked up from reference TRBV7-2 and TRBJ2-1): GAGVSQSPSNKVTEKGKDVELRCDPISGHTALYWYRQSLGQGLEFLIYFQGNSAPDKSGLPSDRFSAERTGGSVSTLTIQRTQQEDSAVYLCASSLVGGWSDEQFFGPGTRLTVL.

This clonotype came up a few times. The gene calls are TRBV5-8 and TRBJ2-3; 8 bases align to TRBD1. Looked up from germline, CDR1 is SGHTS and CDR2 is YDEGEE. The V segment lost 4 bases and the J segment 4 bases; nucleotides outside the gene matches: 8. This CDR3 has 15 amino acids. CDR3 in amino acids: CASSQDRGRADTQYF. The DNA of the CDR3 is TGTGCCAGCAGCCAAGACAGGGGCAGGGCAGATACGCAGTATTTT.

This clonotype turned up a few times. The genes are TRBV9 and TRBJ2-7, with 9 nucleotides matching TRBD1. V was clipped by 0 bases and J by 2 bases; unmatched bases: 6. CDR3 length: 16 residues. In germline, CDR1 is SGDLS, CDR2 YYNGEE. The CDR3 sequence is CASSVGGTGTPYEQYF. CDR3 bases: TGTGCCAGCAGCGTAGGCGGGACAGGGACCCCCTACGAGCAGTACTTC.

The chain is built from TRBV5-6 and TRBJ1-1, with D tentatively TRBD1 (6 bases). V was cut by 2 bases and J by 3 bases, with 11 bases left in between. Germline-derived CDR1 and CDR2 are SGHDT and YYEEEE. This CDR3 spans 14 amino acids. CDR3 sequence: CASSLQGFDTEAFF. CDR3 DNA sequence: TGTGCCAGCAGCTTACAGGGTTTCGACACTGAAGCTTTCTTT. The variable domain in full, completed from reference TRBV5-6 and TRBJ1-1, reads DAGVTQSPTHLIKTRGQQVTLRCSPKSGHDTVSWYQQALGQGPQFIFQYYEEEERQRGNFPDRFSGHQFPNYSSELNVNALLLGDSALYLCASSLQGFDTEAFFGQGTRLTVV.

This chain connects TRBV11-2 to TRBJ2-1, with TRBD2 matching 7 bases. CDR3 length equals 16 residues. Germline lookup yields CDR1 SGHAT and CDR2 FQNNGV. Trimming at V came to 1 base and at J to 4 bases, leaving 7 bases not matched to a gene. CDR3 DNA sequence: TGTGCCAGCAGCTTAGGGGCGGGAGCTCGATACAATGAGCAGTTCTTC. Amino acids: CASSLGAGARYNEQFF.

This chain joins TRBV7-2 and TRBJ2-1; D perhaps matches TRBD2 (5 bases). V lost 1 base, J lost 6 bases, and 16 bases lay in between. CDR1 is SGHTA, CDR2 FQGNSA, per germline. The CDR3 extends over 16 amino acids. CDR3 nucleotide sequence: TGTGCCAGCAGCTTAGGAGGCCCTCCGAGGGCCAATGAGCAGTTCTTC. Its translation: CASSLGGPPRANEQFF.

This clonotype was counted only a few times. V usage is TRBV20-1 and J usage is TRBJ2-1; 9 nucleotides align to TRBD2. CDR3 length: 14 amino acids. CDR1 DFQATT and CDR2 SNEGSKA come from the germline V gene (reference sequence). The V segment lost 7 bases and the J segment 0 bases; nucleotides outside the gene matches: 4. DNA for the CDR3: TGCAGTGTGGGTAGCGGGAGCTCCTACAATGAGCAGTTCTTC. It is translated as CSVGSGSSYNEQFF.

V usage is TRBV11-2 and J usage is TRBJ2-3, with D perhaps matching TRBD1 (6 bases). Germline CDR1 reads SGHAT; CDR2 reads FQNNGV. The CDR3 has 16 amino acids. Trimming shortened V by 5 bases and J by 2 bases, and 17 bases separated the two germline ends. The CDR3 DNA sequence: TGTGCCAGCAGCCCGGACAGCTCACCTTCCACAGATACGCAGTATTTT. It encodes CASSPDSSPSTDTQYF.

This rearrangement joins TRBV9 to TRBJ2-1, with TRBD2 matching 12 bases. Per germline, CDR1 SGDLS and CDR2 YYNGEE. The V and J ends lost 4 bases and 7 bases, in that order; junction bases with no gene match: 9. CDR3 length equals 16 residues. CDR3 nucleotides: TGTGCCAGCAGCCAAGACGGACTAGCGGGGTATAATGAGCAGTTCTTC. Amino acids: CASSQDGLAGYNEQFF.

This clonotype came up a few times. The gene calls are TRBV11-3 and TRBJ2-1; TRBD2 matches at 15 bases. CDR3 length: 15 amino acids. Trimming cost V 0 bases and J 9 bases; bases outside gene matches: 0. CDR1 SGHNT and CDR2 YENEEA come from the germline V gene. CDR3 amino acids: CASSLEGLAGGEQFF. CDR3 coding DNA: TGTGCCAGCAGCTTAGAGGGACTAGCGGGAGGTGAGCAGTTCTTC.

At least ten counts were recorded for this clonotype. This chain connects TRBV11-2 to TRBJ2-1, with TRBD2 matching 10 bases. CDR1 and CDR2 from the germline V gene are SGHAT and FQNNGV. V was clipped by 7 bases and J by 9 bases; unmatched bases: 12. There are 15 residues in the CDR3. CDR3 DNA: TGTGCCAGCACCCGAGGGAGCGGGAGGGCCAGTGAGCAGTTCTTC. This translates into CASTRGSGRASEQFF.

This clonotype was detected many times. The chain carries TRBV4-1 and TRBJ1-4; 7 bases are a match to TRBD1. J was trimmed by 5 bases and V by 1 base; bases with no gene match: 7. CDR3 length: 16 amino acids. The germline V gene has CDR1 MGHRA and CDR2 YSYEKL. The CDR3 bases are TGCGCCAGCAGCCAAGCCGCGGGACAGATGAATGAAAAACTGTTTTTT. The encoded protein is CASSQAAGQMNEKLFF.

This chain connects TRBV6-5 to TRBJ2-1; possible D gene TRBD1, 6 bases. Germline values: CDR1 MNHEY, CDR2 SVGAGI. The V and J ends lost 9 bases and 8 bases respectively, with 17 bases between them. The CDR3 runs to 13 residues. The CDR3 DNA reads as TGTGCCAGTGCCCCATGGGGGCGCGATGAGCAGTTCTTC. Residues: CASAPWGRDEQFF.

This clonotype was counted only a few times. This chain links TRBV11-2 with TRBJ2-5, with D maybe TRBD2 (6 bases). V lost 5 bases and J 3 bases, leaving 13 bases between the germline ends. This CDR3 has 14 amino acids. Germline V gene lookup returns CDR1 SGHAT and CDR2 FQNNGV. CDR3 bases: TGTGCCAGCAGCCGCAATGGCGGGGAAGAGACCCAGTACTTC. Its protein is CASSRNGGEETQYF.

The chain has TRBV28 and TRBJ1-5; no clear D. This CDR3 has 14 amino acids. CDR1 MDHEN and CDR2 SYDVKM come from the germline V gene. The V and J ends lost 6 bases and 2 bases respectively, with 11 bases between them. This CDR3 is CASSNHWGNQPQHF. CDR3 bases: TGTGCCAGCAGCAATCACTGGGGCAATCAGCCCCAGCATTTT.